The rows below give T cell receptor beta chains drawn from one sample of a study of blood T cell repertoires in COVID-19. Generated by immunoSEQ multiplex PCR, the TCRdb table keeps only in-frame clones and is missing some. The sample has 200,000 or so clones, around 86% seen once. Sequenced input: PBMCs or T cells enriched from blood (not recorded which). These receptors were obtained from a man younger than 45 in a cohort exposed to, infected with or recovered from COVID-19 (not recorded which). The CDR3 runs from the conserved cysteine through the conserved F or W. The order of the fields is V gene, CDR3 protein.

TRBV18,CASSPGTGPYEQYF
TRBV19,CASSLSGLYNEQFF
TRBV27,CASSPLTTGPNYGYTF
TRBV27,CASSFVTAGTDTQYF
TRBV7-2,CASSFYQGNYGYTF
TRBV29-1,CSVARMNTEAFF
TRBV2,CASSATRDRGSSNTEAFF
TRBV7-2,CASSFSAGHETQYF
TRBV7-9,CASSEGGRILSNQPQHF
TRBV4-1,CASSPGPSGYNEQFF
TRBV7-8,CASSLVLARYTMSQFF
TRBV28,CASSPGQIPPGGYTF
TRBV7-9,CASSLHSGGPSGEQYF
TRBV14,CASSQGGARPYEQYF
TRBV28,CASSEWGQKNTEAFF
TRBV28,CASTYPHSWLAGEPHHEQYF
TRBV6-1,CASSEGRDQPQHF
TRBV7-8,CASSLAAGEETQYF
TRBV14,CASSQYAGSAYEQYF
TRBV9,CASSVEGENMNTEAFF
TRBV15,CATSRDLAINNSPLHF
TRBV6-1,CASSEAPGGRWKQYF
TRBV3-1/TRBV3-2,CASSQYRLTSYEQYF
TRBV27,CASSWTGSSYEQYF